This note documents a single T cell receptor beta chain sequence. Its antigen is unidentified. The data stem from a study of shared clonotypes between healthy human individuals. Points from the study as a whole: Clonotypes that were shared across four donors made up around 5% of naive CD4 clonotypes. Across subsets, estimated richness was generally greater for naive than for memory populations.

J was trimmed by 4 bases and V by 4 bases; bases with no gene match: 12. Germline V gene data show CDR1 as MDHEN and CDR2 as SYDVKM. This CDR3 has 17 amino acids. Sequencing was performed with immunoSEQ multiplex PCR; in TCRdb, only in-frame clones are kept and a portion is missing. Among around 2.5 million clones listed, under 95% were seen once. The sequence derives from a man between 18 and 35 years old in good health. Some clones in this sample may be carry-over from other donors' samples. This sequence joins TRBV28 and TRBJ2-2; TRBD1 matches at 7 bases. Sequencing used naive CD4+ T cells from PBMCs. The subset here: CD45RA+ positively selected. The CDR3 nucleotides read TGTGCCAGCAGTTCCCCCCGCGGGCCAGGGGGCACCGGGGAGCTGTTTTTT. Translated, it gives CASSSPRGPGGTGELFF.